The present entry profiles one T cell receptor (beta chain) with its context. Its recognized antigen is unknown. Qualities for individual bases were not recorded, and no much larger clone is one base off. CDR1 is given as SGHRS and CDR2 as YFSETQ, both from the germline V gene. Trimmed from V: 3 bases; trimmed from J: 8 bases; junction bases lacking a gene match: 9. Inclusive of the bounding cysteine and phenylalanine, the CDR3 is 14 residues long. The kept DNA is CDR3 alone, 42 bases in frame from the first base. ICON enrollment began in the first half of 2016, and the last patient was enrolled in late 2018. Fresh tumor and matched uninvolved tissue for in-depth immune analyses, including TCR sequencing, were collected from a subcohort of 65 to 80 patients. DNA isolated from bulk tissue, without cell sorting, was used for TCR sequencing. The record originates from a study of tumor-infiltrating lymphocytes in localized non-small cell lung cancer (dated by TCRdb to the early 2020s). General notes on the study: The cohort covered several histologies, both smokers and never-smokers, and patients whose samples were collected after neoadjuvant chemotherapy. The same patients underwent several integrated assays, with TCR sequencing performed together with flow cytometry, multiplex immunofluorescence, RNA-seq, exome sequencing and proteomics. A total of more than 50 patients were part of the paired comparison of immunoSEQ T-cell fraction between tumor and uninvolved lung. The overall ICON cohort comprised fewer than 170 surgical patients with localized non-small cell lung cancer whose tumors were resected. From each patient came resected tumor tissue plus uninvolved lung tissue from that same patient, and the uninvolved lung tissue was described as non-adjacent to the tumor. The study at large found these results: Tumor T-cell fraction from TCR sequencing was not associated with recurrence-free survival (p = 0.61). Because different pieces of the same tissue were used for different assays, technical variation could not be separated from intratumor heterogeneity. Assay coverage varied across patients depending on available tissue quantity, so only a subset of the cohort had TCR sequencing. TCRbeta sequencing supported higher T cell infiltration in tumors than in uninvolved lung tissue, consistent with immunofluorescence CD3 counts. The TCR-derived T-cell fraction showed no difference between the flow cytometry-defined immunotypes IM1 (good prognosis) and IM2 (poor prognosis).

The T-cell fraction in tumor and uninvolved lung tissue was obtained from TCR sequencing using the immunoSEQ assay. The original pipeline was this. For survival analysis, patients were divided into high (upper tertile) and low (lower two tertiles) T-cell fraction groups, which were compared by log-rank test. A signed-rank test was used to test differences in T-cell fraction between paired tumor and uninvolved lung samples. TCRdb took over this immuneACCESS table, retaining in-frame rearrangements with V and J assigned. Such tables are incomplete; in checked studies, under half of the missing clones stem from an unresolved V gene, and the remainder is unexplained. V, J and clone size derive from that table, while D and trimming were established from the DNA sequence. The sample data list about 14,000 clones, and 65% to 75% of these were observed just once. The ten biggest clones cover about 4% of the sample.

Sequencing used lung tumor tissue. This chain joins TRBV5-1 to TRBJ1-2; 8 central bases correspond to TRBD1. This sequence was found in a human donor with non-small cell lung cancer. The DNA is as follows: TGCGCCAGCAGCTCACAGGGACAGGTGGGCGGCTACACCTTC. Its amino acids are CASSSQGQVGGYTF. Extended through the reference TRBV5-1 and TRBJ1-2 proteins, this CDR3 yields the full variable domain: KAGVTQTPRYLIKTRGQQVTLSCSPISGHRSVSWYQQTPGQGLQFLFEYFSETQRNKGNFPGRFSGRQFSNSRSEMNVSTLELGDSALYLCASSSQGQVGGYTFGSGTRLTVV.